This T cell receptor (beta chain) was found in a study of blood T cell repertoires in COVID-19. Clones were sequenced by immunoSEQ multiplex PCR, and TCRdb holds only the in-frame ones, with some missing. The data contain under 300,000 clones, approximately 90% of them seen just once; the ten biggest clones take up under 2.5%. CDR3 length: 16 residues. After removal of 5 bases from V and 0 bases from J, the junction contained 5 bases not matched to a gene. CDR1 and CDR2 from the germline V gene are SGHTA and FQGNSA. The V gene is TRBV7-2, the J gene TRBJ2-7, with 12 bases aligning to TRBD2. Sequencing was carried out using PBMCs or T cells enriched from blood (not recorded which). This TCR was recovered from a woman aged 55 to 70 in a cohort exposed to, infected with or recovered from COVID-19 (not recorded which). The CDR3 sequence is CASSLRLAGVSYEQYF. DNA of the CDR3: TGTGCCAGCAGCCTACGACTAGCGGGAGTCTCCTACGAGCAGTACTTC.